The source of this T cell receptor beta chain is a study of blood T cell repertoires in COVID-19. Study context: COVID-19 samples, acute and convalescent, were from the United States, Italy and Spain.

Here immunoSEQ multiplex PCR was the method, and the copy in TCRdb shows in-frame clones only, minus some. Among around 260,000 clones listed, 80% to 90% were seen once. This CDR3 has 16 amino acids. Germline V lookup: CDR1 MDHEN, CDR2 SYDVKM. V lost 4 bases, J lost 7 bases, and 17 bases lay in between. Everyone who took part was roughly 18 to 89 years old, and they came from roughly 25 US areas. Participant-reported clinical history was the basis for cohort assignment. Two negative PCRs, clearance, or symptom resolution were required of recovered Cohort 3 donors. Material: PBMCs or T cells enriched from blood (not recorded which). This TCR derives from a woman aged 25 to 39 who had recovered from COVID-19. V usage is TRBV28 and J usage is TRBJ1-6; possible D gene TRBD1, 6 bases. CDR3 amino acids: CASSSHGGGPNSPLHF. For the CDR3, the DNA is TGTGCCAGCAGTTCACATGGGGGGGGCCCCAATTCACCCCTCCACTTT.